A single sample gave rise to the 23 T cell receptor beta chains below, sequenced in a study of cytomegalovirus exposure and HLA in healthy donors. PCR employed 60 Vbeta and 13 Jbeta primers. Clones were read by immunoSEQ multiplex PCR, and TCRdb kept only the in-frame ones, dropping some. The sample holds fewer than 200,000 clones, roughly 85% seen once. The material sequenced was PBMCs. The receptors stem from a woman aged 50 to 60 in good health and CMV-seropositive.

The V gene is TRBV7-9, the J gene TRBJ2-7; TRBD1 matches at 10 bases. J lost 7 bases, V lost 2 bases, and 5 bases had no gene match. Looked up from germline, CDR1 is SEHNR and CDR2 is FQNEAQ (reference sequence). The CDR3 consists of 14 residues. This CDR3 is CASSLTGTGDEQYF. For the CDR3, the DNA is TGTGCCAGCAGCTTAACCGGGACAGGGGATGAGCAGTACTTC.

The chain links TRBV18 to TRBJ2-3; 7 nucleotides line up with TRBD1. CDR3 size: 15 residues. From germline, CDR1 is KGHSH and CDR2 LQKENI. Trimming cost V 5 bases and J 2 bases; bases outside gene matches: 7. DNA for the CDR3: TGTGCCAGCTCAGCTTCGACAGGGACCACAGATACGCAGTATTTT. It specifies CASSASTGTTDTQYF.

On this clone: The sample has other DNA sequences that encode this CDR3 too. The CDR3 sequence is CASSESYYGYTF. Written as DNA, the CDR3 is TGTGCCAGCAGTGAATCGTACTATGGCTACACCTTC. The chain links TRBV25-1 to TRBJ1-2, with D unclear. Trimming cost V 1 base and J 3 bases, with 3 bases left between them. The length of the CDR3 is 12 residues. CDR1 is MGHDK, CDR2 SYGVNS, per germline.

The chain links TRBV19 to TRBJ1-3; no reliable D call. There are 13 residues in the CDR3. Germline-derived CDR1 and CDR2 are LNHDA and SQIVND (reference sequence). Trimming cost V 4 bases and J 3 bases, with 7 bases left between them. CDR3: CASSKADGNTIYF. The CDR3 DNA follows: TGTGCCAGTAGTAAGGCGGATGGAAACACCATATATTTT.

This clone has a single count. Here the CDR3 reads CASGPGREGVAEQFF. The CDR3, as DNA: TGTGCTAGTGGCCCCGGCCGGGAGGGTGTCGCGGAGCAGTTCTTC. The gene calls are TRBV12-5 and TRBJ2-1; 8 bases line up with TRBD2. The CDR3 is 15 residues long. Germline assignment: CDR1 LGHNT and CDR2 FRNRAP. The junction had 14 bases not matched to a gene; V was cut back by 6 bases and J by 10 bases.

V gene TRBV13 combines with J gene TRBJ2-1; TRBD2 matches 7 bases. Germline assignment: CDR1 PRHDT and CDR2 FYEKMQ (reference sequence). V dropped 5 bases and J dropped 0; count of bases not matched to a gene: 7. This CDR3 comprises 16 residues. The chain's CDR3 is CASSRAAGVSYNEQFF. The CDR3 DNA reads as TGTGCCAGCAGCCGCGCTGCGGGAGTCTCCTACAATGAGCAGTTCTTC.

As DNA, the CDR3 is TGTGCCAGCAGCTCCGCGCAGTTGGCGGGGGGGCTTGGAGATACGCAGTATTTT. Its protein product is CASSSAQLAGGLGDTQYF. The chain recombines TRBV5-6 with TRBJ2-3; 9 bases are shared with TRBD2. Trimming cost V 3 bases and J 5 bases; bases outside gene matches: 16. Germline V gene lookup returns CDR1 SGHDT and CDR2 YYEEEE. This CDR3 has 18 amino acids.

The chain joins TRBV5-6 to TRBJ1-1; 7 positions match TRBD1. The CDR3 spans 15 residues. V was pared by 3 bases and J by 1 base, with 6 bases of the junction left unmatched. The germline gives CDR1 SGHDT, CDR2 YYEEEE. The CDR3 is CASSWADRRNTEAFF. The DNA for the CDR3 is TGTGCCAGCAGCTGGGCGGACAGGAGGAACACTGAAGCTTTCTTT.

This chain connects TRBV5-4 to TRBJ1-1; maybe TRBD1 (6 bases). The CDR3 has 15 residues. CDR1 and CDR2 from the germline V gene are SGHNT and YYREEE (reference sequence). V was cut by 3 bases and J by 1 base, with 13 bases left in between. The chain's CDR3 is CASSSQTGENTEAFF. The CDR3 DNA is TGTGCCAGCAGCTCCCAGACAGGAGAGAACACTGAAGCTTTCTTT.

This chain joins TRBV4-3 and TRBJ2-2, with 8 bases fitting TRBD1. Per the germline V gene, CDR1 is LGHNA and CDR2 is YSLEER. The CDR3 is 16 amino acids. Trimming took 1 base from V and 6 from J; bases not matched to a gene: 7. Here the CDR3 DNA reads TGCGCCAGCAGCCAAGCCCGGGACAGGTATTCCGGGGAGCTGTTTTTT. Encoded protein: CASSQARDRYSGELFF.

This clone was picked up one time. The J gene is TRBJ1-3, the V gene TRBV5-1; D is undetermined. The ends were cut back, 4 bases at V and 0 bases at J, with 8 bases in the middle. CDR1 SGHRS and CDR2 YFSETQ come from the germline V gene. There are 14 residues in the CDR3. CDR3 region: CASSERSSGNTIYF. For the CDR3, the DNA is TGCGCCAGCAGCGAGAGGAGCTCTGGAAACACCATATATTTT.

The J gene is TRBJ1-2, the V gene TRBV9, with 10 bases matching TRBD1. Germline V gene sequence: CDR1 SGDLS, CDR2 YYNGEE. The CDR3 consists of 12 residues. V lost 3 bases and J lost 11; bases outside the gene matches: 4. CDR3 loop: CASSAADRGYTF. CDR3 sequence (DNA): TGTGCCAGCAGCGCTGCGGACAGGGGGTACACCTTC.

The rearrangement links TRBV5-4 to TRBJ1-4, with 7 nucleotides matching TRBD1. The J segment lost 8 bases and the V segment lost 3 bases, leaving 16 bases of the junction unmatched. CDR3 length: 17 amino acids. Germline lookup yields CDR1 SGHNT and CDR2 YYREEE (reference sequence). CDR3 bases: TGTGCCAGCAGCTCTTTGAAAGGGACAGTGGAGGGCGAAAAACTGTTTTTT. Protein sequence: CASSSLKGTVEGEKLFF.

The chain is built from TRBV14 and TRBJ1-1; perhaps TRBD1 as D (5 bases). The CDR3 is 13 residues long. In germline, CDR1 is SGHDN, CDR2 FVKESK. Trimming shortened V by 8 bases and J by 4 bases, and 14 bases separated the two germline ends. CDR3 sequence (DNA): TGTGCCAGCGGCCGCCAGGGTGCCACTGAAGCTTTCTTT. Translated: CASGRQGATEAFF.

The chain uses TRBV19 and TRBJ1-6; no reliable D call. Looked up from germline, CDR1 is LNHDA and CDR2 is SQIVND (reference sequence). The CDR3 is 12 residues long. The V end lost 3 bases, the J end lost 10 bases, and 7 bases lay between the germline ends. The CDR3 DNA sequence: TGTGCCAGTAGTATGAGGGAATCACCCCTCCACTTT. This sequence encodes CASSMRESPLHF.

The chain is built from TRBV6-1 and TRBJ1-1; TRBD1 is a possible D gene (5 bases). The germline V gene has CDR1 MNHNS and CDR2 SASEGT. The CDR3 spans 14 residues. With 2 bases removed from V and 2 bases from J, the gap between germline ends came to 9 bases. CDR3 coding DNA: TGTGCCAGCAGTGAAATTCAGGGAAACACTGAAGCTTTCTTT. It specifies CASSEIQGNTEAFF.

The chain uses TRBV18 and TRBJ2-3, with 7 bases that match TRBD1. The length of the CDR3 is 14 residues. V dropped 6 bases and J dropped 0; count of bases not matched to a gene: 3. Germline-derived CDR1 and CDR2 are KGHSH and LQKENI. CDR3: CASSPGQSTDTQYF. The CDR3 nucleotides are TGTGCCAGCTCGCCGGGACAGAGCACAGATACGCAGTATTTT.

The chain joins TRBV28 to TRBJ2-3, with TRBD1 as a possible D gene (5 bases). Germline V lookup: CDR1 MDHEN, CDR2 SYDVKM. V was cut by 2 bases and J by 3 bases, with 9 bases left in between. The CDR3 totals 14 residues. Here the CDR3 reads CASSLGTGTDTQYF. The CDR3 DNA reads as TGTGCCAGCAGTTTAGGAACAGGAACAGATACGCAGTATTTT. The complete variable domain, with remaining parts taken from reference TRBV28 and TRBJ2-3, reads DVKVTQSSRYLVKRTGEKVFLECVQDMDHENMFWYRQDPGLGLRLIYFSYDVKMKEKGDIPEGYSVSREKKERFSLILESASTNQTSMYLCASSLGTGTDTQYFGPGTRLTVL.

This rearrangement joins TRBV27 to TRBJ1-1, with a possible D match to TRBD1 (5 bases). Trimming removed 2 bases from V and 4 bases from J, with 11 bases in between. The CDR3 is made up of 14 amino acids. Germline-derived CDR1 and CDR2 are MNHEY and SMNVEV (reference sequence). CDR3 protein: CASSLIRDLTEAFF. The DNA of the CDR3 is TGTGCCAGCAGTTTAATCAGGGATCTCACTGAAGCTTTCTTT.

The J gene is TRBJ1-2, the V gene TRBV7-9; weak D call: TRBD1 (6 bases). This CDR3 is 15 amino acids long. Germline V gene data show CDR1 as SEHNR and CDR2 as FQNEAQ (reference sequence). V lost 5 bases to trimming and J lost 3 bases, with 16 bases between them. The CDR3 region is CASSTPKQGDYGYTF. The CDR3, as DNA: TGTGCCAGCAGCACTCCGAAACAGGGCGACTATGGCTACACCTTC.

Only a few counts were recorded for this clone. This chain links TRBV5-4 with TRBJ2-3; 13 bases agree with TRBD2. The V and J ends lost 3 bases and 5 bases, in that order; junction bases with no gene match: 3. CDR1 SGHNT and CDR2 YYREEE come from the germline V gene (reference sequence). The CDR3 covers 15 residues. The CDR3 sequence is CASSSRLAGGDTQYF. Here the CDR3 DNA reads TGTGCCAGCAGCTCCAGACTAGCGGGAGGAGATACGCAGTATTTT. Together with reference TRBV5-4 and TRBJ2-3, the CDR3 gives the full variable domain: ETGVTQSPTHLIKTRGQQVTLRCSSQSGHNTVSWYQQALGQGPQFIFQYYREEENGRGNFPPRFSGLQFPNYSSELNVNALELDDSALYLCASSSRLAGGDTQYFGPGTRLTVL.

The V gene is TRBV13, the J gene TRBJ1-4; no clear D gene. Per germline, CDR1 PRHDT and CDR2 FYEKMQ (reference sequence). V lost 0 bases to trimming and J lost 6 bases, with 20 bases between them. This CDR3 has 18 residues. In DNA form, the CDR3 reads TGTGCCAGCAGCTTAGGATGGTCGGGCGCCCGGAGGGATGAAAAACTGTTTTTT. The encoded protein is CASSLGWSGARRDEKLFF.

For this clone: A read error may produce the germline difference seen at one junction end. The chain joins TRBV4-1 to TRBJ2-7; perhaps TRBD1 as D (5 bases). CDR3 length equals 11 residues. Germline values: CDR1 MGHRA, CDR2 YSYEKL. The CDR3 bases are TGCGCCAGCAGCCAAGATTCAGGGTTGTTCTTC. It encodes CASSQDSGLFF.